This TCR beta chain was captured by sequencing in a study of long-term antiretroviral therapy in people with HIV (dated by TCRdb to between 2021 and 2022). Turning to the overall study: The earliest samples were collected roughly a decade before the 2015 WHO recommendation for immediate ART, at a time when ART was usually postponed until CD4 counts fell. Of the approximately 28 participants with HIV, roughly 10 were female. A total of fewer than 250 cryopreserved PBMC samples came from a few dozen adults with confirmed HIV infection and were collected serially over a mean of roughly six years (range 1-12). Whether ART initiation and durable HIV suppression were associated with changes in peripheral blood TRB repertoire composition and diversity was tested in a retrospective serial study. Test extractions of a monoclonal T-cell line alongside 30 or so polyclonal samples showed no cross-contamination during QIAcube processing. Paper-wide results and their limitations: Owing to limited PBMC availability, only the TCR beta chain was sequenced, without alpha chain pairing. Expanded TRB clones identified before ART initiation dominated the repertoire at all time points, although this dominance fluctuated and declined in many PLHIV after ART. The samples span the years 2004 to 2017, and the ART regimens used may be less effective than current regimens. Starting ART was linked to a significant rise in TRB diversity, yet even after long-term ART the diversity remained significantly lower than in transplant donor controls. No data were available on ART adherence, viral resistance or therapy changes, limiting inferences about post-ART repertoire changes. Because pre-ART samples had limited cell numbers, unsorted PBMC were profiled rather than sorted CD4+ and CD8+ T cells. Compared with controls, HIV repertoires had narrower CDR3 length ranges, and the network structure pointed to an antigen-experienced repertoire that shifted only slightly toward naive after ART.

The junction shows trimming of 8 bases on V and 3 bases on J, plus 11 bases between the germline ends. There are 13 amino acids in the CDR3, from cysteine to phenylalanine inclusive. Kept here is only the CDR3 DNA, which spans 39 bases and is read in frame from base 1. In the germline V gene, CDR1 corresponds to MNHNS and CDR2 to SASEGT. To be included, a participant needed at least one PBMC sample from before ART initiation plus at least two post-ART samples. Every participant with HIV received treatment in the United States of America. Cryopreserved samples of about 0.95-11 million PBMC were thawed and washed before DNA extraction. At the time of the earliest PBMC sample, participants with HIV were aged between roughly 20 and 60 years. PBMC samples were contributed by each participant from 1-4 timepoints before ART initiation and 2-8 timepoints after ART initiation, with a median of 7 samples. Serial HIV viral load, CD4+ T-cell count, ART history and demographic data were obtained for every participant. Using a Qiagen kit on a QIAcube, genomic DNA was extracted from unsorted PBMC, with samples processed in batches of 12.

This clone was seen a few times. Its antigen remains unidentified. Within one base of it there is no much larger clone, and no base qualities were kept. The immunoSEQ hsTCRB v3.0 assay was used at survey level resolution to sequence the TRB variable region. A depth of about 35,000-55,000 T-cell genomes per sample was targeted for TRB sequencing. Pooled TRB libraries were sequenced on an Illumina MiSeq with a v3 150-cycle kit. The study's processing was this. Repertoire analysis was performed in R inside a reproducible Nextflow workflow that covered QC, data transformation and analysis. Custom analyses were implemented in LymphoSeq2, an R package for AIRR-Seq data exploration. After excluding a few samples that yielded fewer than 5000 total TRB sequences, roughly 190 HIV repertoires remained for analysis. Among the 188 retained HIV repertoires, roughly 60 were collected before ART initiation and approximately 130 were collected after ART initiation. Each repertoire was downsampled to 5000 TRB nucleotide sequences, and summary statistics were averaged across 100 downsampling iterations. TRB sequences were retained for analysis only if CDR3 regions of at least seven amino acids were present. A Shannon entropy-derived clonality score and the Gini coefficient were used to measure diversity. In repertoire networks, the top 5000 CDR3 amino acid sequences were linked whenever an edit distance of one separated two sequences. GLIPH2 predicted antigen specificity groups and MHC restriction for TRB CDR3 amino acid sequences. Known CMV, EBV, HIV or tissue antigen associations were flagged by matching CDR3 amino acid sequences against VDJdb and McPAS-TCR. Pre-ART, post-ART and control groups were compared with Wilcoxon signed-rank tests and Holm-Bonferroni correction. In TCRdb, the immuneACCESS table is reduced to in-frame sequences with V and J assigned. These tables do not hold every clone; where another copy was compared, an unresolved V gene accounts for under half, and the others remain unexplained. Clonal size and the V and J genes are those of that table, whereas D and trimming came from the DNA. For this sample the table gives about 20,000 clones, of which 78% were detected only once. The ten most abundant clones make up about 13% of the sample.

Rearrangement joined TRBV6-1 to TRBJ1-3; the D gene identity is not certain. The clonotype originates from a woman between 45 and 60 years old with HIV. The source was unsorted PBMCs, collected 0.3 years after starting antiretroviral therapy. Read as DNA, the sequence is TGTGCCAGCCAAGTTGGCCGTGGAAACACCATATATTTT. Its protein product is CASQVGRGNTIYF.